The clone carrying this T cell receptor (beta chain) was observed a few times. This entry belongs to a study of T cell repertoires in cytomegalovirus infection. V lost 7 bases to trimming and J lost 8 bases; unmatched junction nucleotides: 4. This CDR3 spans 14 amino acids. CDR1 LNHDA and CDR2 SQIVND come from the germline V gene (reference sequence). TCRdb passed the reads through MiXCR, listing each CDR3 protein once. The repertoire holds around 350,000 distinct CDR3 sequences, with roughly 20% as singletons. The chain couples TRBV19 to TRBJ2-2; 13 positions match TRBD2. The sequenced sample consisted of PBMCs. The TCR was taken from a human donor in good health (CMV status not recorded). Some clones in this sample may be carry-over from other donors' samples. The CDR3 DNA is TGTGCCAGTAACGGACTAGCGGGAGTAGGGGAGCTGTTTTTT. Translating it yields CASNGLAGVGELFF. The full variable domain, rest sourced from reference TRBV19 and TRBJ2-2, is DGGITQSPKYLFRKEGQNVTLSCEQNLNHDAMYWYRQDPGQGLRLIYYSQIVNDFQKGDIAEGYSVSREKKESFPLTVTSAQKNPTAFYLCASNGLAGVGELFFGEGSRLTVL.